These 24 T cell receptor beta chains were sequenced from one sample in a study of T cell responses to AZD1222 COVID-19 vaccine (dated by TCRdb to the early 2020s). The receptor library was made with the immunoSEQ multiplex PCR assay. TCRdb retrieved this table from immuneACCESS and kept in-frame rearrangements only. Not all clones are present; in checked studies, unresolved V genes account for under half, and no reason is known for the remainder. The sample table holds roughly 89,000 clones, of which roughly 90% were seen once. The ten largest clones add up to roughly 5% of the sample. The sample's time point label is to be understood as: baseline before first vaccination. The treatment or condition label, read with the paper, signifies: meningococcal conjugate vaccine given as trial control. Source: peripheral blood, taken on day 0 of MenACWY control vaccination. These receptors were collected from an adult in good health.

J is TRBJ2-7 and V is TRBV10-1, with D unclear. V lost 0 bases and J 3 bases, leaving 9 bases between the germline ends. CDR1 and CDR2 from the germline V gene are WNHNN and SYGVQD (reference sequence). The CDR3 has 14 residues. The CDR3 here is CASSESAGDYEQYF. The CDR3 bases are TGCGCCAGCAGTGAGTCGGCCGGAGACTACGAGCAGTACTTC.

The V and J genes are TRBV28 and TRBJ1-6, with 10 bases that match TRBD1. The germline CDR1 and CDR2 sequences are MDHEN and SYDVKM. The CDR3 spans 15 residues. The ends lost 5 bases at V and 9 bases at J; junction bases unmatched: 7. CDR3 residues: CASSPRDRGGSPLHF. DNA for the CDR3: TGTGCCAGCAGTCCGCGGGACAGGGGCGGTTCACCCCTCCACTTT.

The chain has TRBV7-2 and TRBJ2-7; 14 nucleotides align to TRBD2. CDR3 length equals 16 residues. Trimming cost V 5 bases and J 4 bases; bases outside gene matches: 7. Germline assignment: CDR1 SGHTA and CDR2 FQGNSA. The CDR3 DNA sequence: TGTGCCAGCAGCCCGACTAGCGGGAGGGGGGGATACGAGCAGTACTTC. Residues: CASSPTSGRGGYEQYF.

The rearrangement joins TRBV3-1 (or the pseudogene TRBV3-2) to TRBJ1-1; TRBD1 aligns across 11 bases. The germline CDR1 and CDR2 sequences are LGHDT and YNNKEL (reference sequence). V gave up 2 bases and J gave up 4 bases; unmatched junction bases: 3. The CDR3 covers 15 residues. CDR3 DNA sequence: TGTGCCAGCAGCCAAAGGACAGGGGGCGGCACTGAAGCTTTCTTT. Translating gives CASSQRTGGGTEAFF.

The rearrangement uses TRBV24-1 and TRBJ2-1; 10 nucleotides line up with TRBD2. The junction had 7 bases not matched to a gene; V was cut back by 3 bases and J by 0 bases. The germline V gene has CDR1 KGHDR and CDR2 SFDVKD. The CDR3 has 18 residues. CDR3 nucleotides: TGTGCCACCAGTGATGGGGGACTAGCGTGGAGCTCCTACAATGAGCAGTTCTTC. This codes for CATSDGGLAWSSYNEQFF.

CDR3 DNA sequence: TGTGCCAGCAGTCAATTCTCTGGAAACACCATATATTTT. Translating gives CASSQFSGNTIYF. The chain couples TRBV25-1 to TRBJ1-3; D uncertain. V was pared by 5 bases and J by 0 bases, with 5 bases between. This CDR3 region has 13 residues. Germline V CDR1 and CDR2: MGHDK, SYGVNS. Based on the CDR3 plus reference TRBV25-1 and TRBJ1-3, the full variable domain is EADIYQTPRYLVIGTGKKITLECSQTMGHDKMYWYQQDPGMELHLIHYSYGVNSTEKGDLSSESTVSRIRTEHFPLTLESARPSHTSQYLCASSQFSGNTIYFGEGSWLTVV.

The rearrangement links TRBV7-9 to TRBJ2-1; the D is unclear. The CDR3 is made up of 14 amino acids. Germline V gives CDR1 SEHNR, CDR2 FQNEAQ (reference sequence). Trimming stripped 5 bases from V and 2 bases from J, with 10 bases between. DNA for the CDR3: TGTGCCAGCAGCGTCGGATACACCTACAATGAGCAGTTCTTC. Translation gives CASSVGYTYNEQFF. Filled out from reference TRBV7-9 and TRBJ2-1, the complete variable domain reads DTGVSQNPRHKITKRGQNVTFRCDPISEHNRLYWYRQTLGQGPEFLTYFQNEAQLEKSRLLSDRFSAERPKGSFSTLEIQRTEQGDSAMYLCASSVGYTYNEQFFGPGTRLTVL.

The chain combines TRBV6-4 with TRBJ1-1; TRBD1 is a possible D gene (5 bases). The CDR3 has 14 residues. V was cut by 6 bases and J by 3 bases, with 14 bases left in between. Germline-derived CDR1 and CDR2 are MRHNA and SNTAGT. The CDR3 DNA reads TGTGCCAGCAGGCCGACAGACCGTTACACTGAAGCTTTCTTT. Protein sequence: CASRPTDRYTEAFF.

The chain employs TRBV3-1 (or the pseudogene TRBV3-2) and TRBJ1-3; D ambiguous. Germline V gene sequence: CDR1 LGHDT, CDR2 YNNKEL (reference sequence). V lost 3 bases, J lost 4 bases, and 1 base lay in between. This CDR3 contains 11 residues. CDR3 sequence: CASSQGNTIYF. The CDR3 DNA reads as TGTGCCAGCAGCCAGGGAAACACCATATATTTT.

V usage is TRBV6-5 and J usage is TRBJ2-5; D may be TRBD2 (6 bases). The CDR3 runs to 12 residues. In germline, CDR1 is MNHEY, CDR2 SVGAGI. V was trimmed by 6 bases and J by 7 bases, leaving 12 bases between them. The CDR3 protein is CASRPPGGTQYF. In DNA form, the CDR3 reads TGTGCCAGCAGGCCTCCCGGGGGGACCCAGTACTTC.

The CDR3 region has the DNA TGTGCCAGCACCCTGGGCTTGATGACCTACAATGAGCAGTTCTTC. It specifies CASTLGLMTYNEQFF. The chain uses TRBV11-2 and TRBJ2-1; no definite D call. V lost 7 bases and J 2 bases, leaving 15 bases between the germline ends. The CDR3 extends over 15 amino acids. Germline V CDR1 and CDR2: SGHAT, FQNNGV. The entire variable domain, with the rest obtained from reference TRBV11-2 and TRBJ2-1, is as follows: EAGVAQSPRYKIIEKRQSVAFWCNPISGHATLYWYQQILGQGPKLLIQFQNNGVVDDSQLPKDRFSAERLKGVDSTLKIQPAKLEDSAVYLCASTLGLMTYNEQFFGPGTRLTVL.

This clone was picked up one time. This chain connects TRBV9 to TRBJ1-4; D gene uncertain. The germline V and J ends were trimmed by 4 bases and 3 bases, with 13 bases remaining between them. CDR1 is SGDLS and CDR2 is YYNGEE in the germline V gene. CDR3 length equals 15 residues. CDR3 nucleotides: TGTGCCAGCAGCTTCCGAGGGCAGTCTAATGAAAAACTGTTTTTT. Encoded protein: CASSFRGQSNEKLFF.

The V and J genes are TRBV5-5 and TRBJ1-1; D gene unclear. Germline loops: CDR1 SGHKS, CDR2 YYEKEE (reference sequence). V lost 4 bases and J 8 bases, leaving 9 bases between the germline ends. The CDR3 has 11 amino acids. The chain's CDR3 is CASSVTEEAFF. The DNA of the CDR3 is TGTGCCAGCAGCGTCACTGAGGAAGCTTTCTTT.

This clone was seen only once. The chain combines TRBV9 with TRBJ2-3; D is undetermined. From germline, CDR1 is SGDLS and CDR2 YYNGEE. The CDR3 has 14 amino acids. V was cut by 0 bases and J by 3 bases, with 8 bases left in between. In nucleotides, the CDR3 is TGTGCCAGCAGCGTAGGTGTGACGACAGATACGCAGTATTTT. Translation gives CASSVGVTTDTQYF.

A remark on this clone: Its ends do not fully match the called genes, so a read error is possible. This rearrangement joins TRBV20-1 to TRBJ1-2, with TRBD1 matching over 9 bases. The CDR3 is 11 amino acids. Per the germline V gene, CDR1 is DFQATT and CDR2 is SNEGSKA (reference sequence). CDR3 loop: CSAPTSGTGYF. CDR3 coding DNA: TGCAGTGCCCCAACCTCGGGGACAGGGTACTTC.

This clone was observed a few times. V usage is TRBV18 and J usage is TRBJ2-7; TRBD1 matches at 11 bases. The CDR3 spans 14 residues. CDR1 and CDR2 (germline): KGHSH, LQKENI. V shed 2 bases, J shed 6 bases, and the junction held 3 bases outside the gene matches. The CDR3 spells CASSPGTGGTEQYF. CDR3 in DNA: TGTGCCAGCTCACCAGGGACAGGGGGGACCGAGCAGTACTTC.

The CDR3 coding sequence is TGTGCCATCAGTCAGGGACGCACAGATACGCAGTATTTT. Residues: CAISQGRTDTQYF. The V and J genes are TRBV10-3 and TRBJ2-3; perhaps D is TRBD1 or TRBD2 (5 bases each). CDR3 length: 13 residues. Germline V gene sequence: CDR1 ENHRY, CDR2 SYGVKD. Trimming pared 5 bases from V and 1 base from J, leaving 7 bases between.

This chain joins TRBV9 and TRBJ1-2; unclear D gene. Per germline, CDR1 SGDLS and CDR2 YYNGEE. This CDR3 contains 15 residues. The germline V and J ends were trimmed by 4 bases and 3 bases, with 16 bases remaining between them. The CDR3 DNA reads TGTGCCAGCAGCTCCCCAACCGGGCAGGACTATGGCTACACCTTC. Protein: CASSSPTGQDYGYTF.

The chain is built from TRBV28 and TRBJ1-5; D is ambiguous. The CDR3 is made up of 15 amino acids. Germline lookup yields CDR1 MDHEN and CDR2 SYDVKM. V was cut by 0 bases and J by 7 bases, with 13 bases left in between. The CDR3 protein is CASSLWREGGQPQHF. CDR3 bases: TGTGCCAGCAGTTTATGGCGGGAAGGTGGACAGCCCCAGCATTTT.

A note on this clone: The sample contains more than one DNA sequence encoding this CDR3. The V gene is TRBV7-2, the J gene TRBJ2-7; possibly TRBD2 for D (5 bases). Per the germline V gene, CDR1 is SGHTA and CDR2 is FQGNSA. This CDR3 is 13 amino acids long. V was pared by 3 bases and J by 3 bases, with 9 bases between. Here the CDR3 reads CASSFGGGYEQYF. The CDR3 bases are TGTGCCAGCAGCTTCGGTGGAGGCTACGAGCAGTACTTC.

DNA of the CDR3: TGTGCCAGCACCCCGGACGCAAACCCTTACGAGCAGTACTTC. The encoded protein is CASTPDANPYEQYF. The chain joins TRBV28 to TRBJ2-7; D not certain. The length of the CDR3 is 14 residues. Germline V lookup: CDR1 MDHEN, CDR2 SYDVKM. V dropped 7 bases and J dropped 4 bases, with 17 bases sitting between them.

The V gene is TRBV27, the J gene TRBJ1-6; D unclear. The germline V gene has CDR1 MNHEY and CDR2 SMNVEV (reference sequence). Between the trimmed V and J ends, which lost 8 bases and 7 bases, there was a span of 9 bases. This CDR3 region has 12 residues. CDR3 DNA: TGTGCCAGCCGGGCCTTCAATTCACCCCTCCACTTT. It codes for CASRAFNSPLHF.

The chain links TRBV6-4 to TRBJ2-6, with D unclear. The CDR3 is 16 amino acids. V was clipped by 2 bases and J by 0 bases, with 8 bases between them. CDR1 and CDR2 from the germline V gene are MRHNA and SNTAGT. This CDR3 is CASSDRARSGANVLTF. DNA of the CDR3: TGTGCCAGCAGTGACCGGGCCCGCTCTGGGGCCAACGTCCTGACTTTC.

Of note for this clone: Other DNA sequences within the sample encode an identical CDR3. The chain carries TRBV3-1 (or the pseudogene TRBV3-2) and TRBJ1-1; D is unclear. The V gene lost 3 bases and the J gene lost 1 base, with 6 bases spanning the gap. CDR1 is LGHDT, CDR2 YNNKEL, per germline (reference sequence). The CDR3 spans 13 residues. The CDR3 region is CASSQGPNTEAFF. The CDR3, as DNA: TGTGCCAGCAGCCAGGGCCCGAACACTGAAGCTTTCTTT.